These 24 T cell receptor beta chains were sequenced from one sample in a study of cytomegalovirus exposure and HLA in healthy donors. Vbeta (60) and Jbeta (13) primers were used in the PCR. TCRdb's copy holds only in-frame clones and misses some; the assay was immunoSEQ multiplex PCR. The sample yields some 180,000 clones, roughly 74% seen once. The sample taken for sequencing was PBMCs. These receptors originate from a woman in her twenties or thirties in good health and CMV-seropositive.

This clone was detected a few times. The gene calls are TRBV2 and TRBJ2-7; perhaps TRBD2 as D (6 bases). V lost 2 bases and J 0 bases, leaving 14 bases between the germline ends. This CDR3 region has 16 residues. Germline V CDR1 and CDR2: SNHLY, FYNNEI. CDR3 sequence: CASSEKEGNPSYEQYF. DNA for the CDR3: TGTGCCAGCAGTGAAAAGGAGGGGAATCCCTCCTACGAGCAGTACTTC.

The chain joins TRBV7-6 to TRBJ2-2; TRBD1 agrees at 9 bases. Germline V gene data show CDR1 as SGHVS and CDR2 as FNYEAQ. The CDR3 length is 18 residues. V dropped 0 bases and J dropped 3; count of bases not matched to a gene: 8. The CDR3 DNA reads as TGTGCCAGCAGCTTAGCGAGGGACAGGGCCAAGGACACCGGGGAGCTGTTTTTT. Amino acid sequence: CASSLARDRAKDTGELFF.

J is TRBJ1-1 and V is TRBV10-3; D gene ambiguous. The CDR3 covers 13 residues. Germline assignment: CDR1 ENHRY and CDR2 SYGVKD. Trimming stripped 11 bases from V and 1 base from J, with 14 bases between. The CDR3 region has the DNA TGTGCCTCCTCCGGAGTAGAGAACACTGAAGCTTTCTTT. This gives the protein CASSGVENTEAFF.

In DNA, the CDR3 is TGTGCCAGCAGCTTGTGGGCGGGGACTAACACAGATACGCAGTATTTT. This sequence encodes CASSLWAGTNTDTQYF. V gene TRBV7-2 combines with J gene TRBJ2-3; 7 positions match TRBD2. Germline CDR1 and CDR2: SGHTA and FQGNSA. The CDR3 has 16 amino acids. V trimming: 3 bases; J trimming: 2 bases; junction bases outside the gene matches: 8.

This chain uses TRBV5-6 with TRBJ2-6; 10 bases fit TRBD1. The trim removed 6 bases at V and 4 bases at J, leaving 7 bases unmatched. This CDR3 is 16 amino acids long. CDR1 is SGHDT, CDR2 YYEEEE, per germline. CDR3 amino acids: CASIKTGGGGANVLTF. CDR3 nucleotides: TGTGCCAGCATCAAGACAGGGGGCGGAGGGGCCAACGTCCTGACTTTC. Together with reference TRBV5-6 and TRBJ2-6, the CDR3 gives the full variable domain: DAGVTQSPTHLIKTRGQQVTLRCSPKSGHDTVSWYQQALGQGPQFIFQYYEEEERQRGNFPDRFSGHQFPNYSSELNVNALLLGDSALYLCASIKTGGGGANVLTFGAGSRLTVL.

The V gene is TRBV30, the J gene TRBJ2-5, with 8 bases aligning to TRBD2. CDR1 and CDR2 from the germline V gene are GTSNPN and SVGIG (reference sequence). Losses at the gene ends were 6 bases for V and 5 bases for J; bases not matched to a gene: 5. This CDR3 has 12 residues. CDR3 residues: CACDPGGETQYF. The CDR3 nucleotides read TGTGCCTGTGACCCGGGGGGGGAGACCCAGTACTTC.

This clone was counted a few times. This chain joins TRBV9 and TRBJ1-2, with no clear D. Trimming stripped 5 bases from V and 6 bases from J, with 5 bases between. CDR3 size: 10 residues. Per the germline V gene, CDR1 is SGDLS and CDR2 is YYNGEE. In DNA form, the CDR3 reads TGTGCCAGCAGGGGCAATGGCTACACCTTC. Amino acid sequence: CASRGNGYTF.

This clone showed up just once. The chain employs TRBV30 and TRBJ1-4; 7 bases fit TRBD1. CDR1 and CDR2 (germline): GTSNPN, SVGIG (reference sequence). Losses at the gene ends were 3 bases for V and 5 bases for J; bases not matched to a gene: 9. The CDR3 contains 15 residues. The CDR3 is CAWRDRQGGNEKLFF. As DNA, the CDR3 is TGTGCCTGGAGGGATAGACAGGGAGGAAATGAAAAACTGTTTTTT.

The chain employs TRBV1 and TRBJ2-1; no check of the table's D call, TRBD2, against the DNA was made. TRBV1 is a documented pseudogene. CDR3 size: 17 residues. Here the CDR3 DNA reads TGCACCAGCAGCCCACGAGCGGGGGAGCTCCCGTACAATGAGCAGTTCTTC. Residues: CTSSPRAGELPYNEQFF.

This clone was counted between two and nine times. The chain combines TRBV10-3 with TRBJ2-1; 8 bases fit TRBD2. V shed 4 bases and J 4 bases; nucleotides not matched to a gene: 9. The CDR3 has 16 residues. Per germline, CDR1 ENHRY and CDR2 SYGVKD. The CDR3 bases are TGTGCCATCAGTGCGGGGGGGGCGGGGGCATACAATGAGCAGTTCTTC. Protein product: CAISAGGAGAYNEQFF.

The chain has TRBV27 and TRBJ1-1, with D tentatively TRBD1 (6 bases). Germline assignment: CDR1 MNHEY and CDR2 SMNVEV (reference sequence). This CDR3 has 16 residues. Trimming took off 4 bases at V and 0 bases at J, with 15 bases between the two ends. The CDR3 DNA reads as TGTGCCAGCAGTTCCGGGACACCCTACATGAACACTGAAGCTTTCTTT. Translated: CASSSGTPYMNTEAFF.

The chain joins TRBV9 to TRBJ1-1; a possible D gene is TRBD1 (5 bases). Trimming shortened V by 3 bases and J by 2 bases, and 14 bases separated the two germline ends. The germline gives CDR1 SGDLS, CDR2 YYNGEE. The CDR3 contains 15 residues. The CDR3 DNA follows: TGTGCCAGCAGCGCGGGAGTGGGGGGAAACACTGAAGCTTTCTTT. Translating gives CASSAGVGGNTEAFF. The full variable domain, completed using reference TRBV9 and TRBJ1-1, is DSGVTQTPKHLITATGQRVTLRCSPRSGDLSVYWYQQSLDQGLQFLIQYYNGEERAKGNILERFSAQQFPDLHSELNLSSLELGDSALYFCASSAGVGGNTEAFFGQGTRLTVV.

This clone has a single count. The chain carries TRBV28 and TRBJ1-1; TRBD1 matches 7 bases. The CDR3 is 15 amino acids. With V trimmed by 5 bases and J by 1 base, 7 bases remained unmatched. Germline values: CDR1 MDHEN, CDR2 SYDVKM. CDR3 in amino acids: CASSTPGTENTEAFF. Written as DNA, the CDR3 is TGTGCCAGCAGTACCCCCGGGACAGAGAACACTGAAGCTTTCTTT. The full variable domain, completed using reference TRBV28 and TRBJ1-1, is DVKVTQSSRYLVKRTGEKVFLECVQDMDHENMFWYRQDPGLGLRLIYFSYDVKMKEKGDIPEGYSVSREKKERFSLILESASTNQTSMYLCASSTPGTENTEAFFGQGTRLTVV.

V and J are TRBV19 and TRBJ1-2; 7 bases match TRBD1. Germline trimming cut 4 bases from V and 8 bases from J; bases unmatched to any gene: 16. The CDR3 sequence is 16 residues long. CDR1 LNHDA and CDR2 SQIVND come from the germline V gene (reference sequence). In nucleotides, the CDR3 is TGTGCCAGTAGTAACATTGGACAGGCCCGGGGTGAAGGCTACACCTTC. It specifies CASSNIGQARGEGYTF.

The gene calls are TRBV6-1 and TRBJ1-2; D remains ambiguous. V shed 2 bases and J shed 0 bases, with 4 bases lying between them. The CDR3 is made up of 13 amino acids. The germline gives CDR1 MNHNS, CDR2 SASEGT. In DNA, the CDR3 is TGTGCCAGCAGTGAAACGGCTAACTATGGCTACACCTTC. Its protein is CASSETANYGYTF.

This chain connects TRBV2 to TRBJ1-2; D perhaps matches TRBD1 (5 bases). CDR1 SNHLY and CDR2 FYNNEI come from the germline V gene. The CDR3 is 14 residues long. V gave up 7 bases and J gave up 4 bases, with 16 bases separating them. DNA of the CDR3: TGTGCCAGCAAAGGTACGACAGCATCCTATGGCTACACCTTC. It encodes CASKGTTASYGYTF.

The V gene is TRBV9, the J gene TRBJ2-3; TRBD2 aligns across 10 bases. Looked up from germline, CDR1 is SGDLS and CDR2 is YYNGEE. V shed 3 bases and J 1 base; nucleotides not matched to a gene: 5. The CDR3 consists of 16 residues. The CDR3, as DNA: TGTGCCAGCAGCGAACAAGCGGGGGGGCGCACAGATACGCAGTATTTT. This encodes CASSEQAGGRTDTQYF.

This clone was counted a single time. V usage is TRBV6-1 and J usage is TRBJ1-4; tentative D call: TRBD1 (5 bases). The germline V and J ends were trimmed by 3 bases and 5 bases, with 10 bases remaining between them. Germline values: CDR1 MNHNS, CDR2 SASEGT. The CDR3 sequence is 14 residues long. This CDR3 reads CASSDVPGNEKLFF. The CDR3 coding sequence is TGTGCCAGCAGTGACGTCCCAGGGAATGAAAAACTGTTTTTT.

J is TRBJ1-2 and V is TRBV2; 10 positions match TRBD1. CDR3 length: 14 residues. V was clipped by 6 bases and J by 4 bases; unmatched bases: 5. CDR1 and CDR2 (germline): SNHLY, FYNNEI. Written as DNA, the CDR3 is TGTGCCAGCAGACGGGACAGGGGACGCTATGGCTACACCTTC. This translates into CASRRDRGRYGYTF.

V is TRBV6-1 and J is TRBJ2-1; perhaps TRBD1 as D (6 bases). In germline, CDR1 is MNHNS, CDR2 SASEGT. Trimming cost V 9 bases and J 7 bases, with 16 bases left between them. The CDR3 runs 13 residues. The CDR3 region has the DNA TGTGCCAGTTCCCAAACAGGGATTAATGAGCAGTTCTTC. Protein: CASSQTGINEQFF.

The V gene is TRBV5-1, the J gene TRBJ1-6; D is undetermined. Germline CDR1 reads SGHRS; CDR2 reads YFSETQ. Trimming took 0 bases from V and 9 from J, leaving 10 bases between them. This CDR3 is 14 amino acids long. For the CDR3, the DNA is TGCGCCAGCAGCTTGGGGCCAATTGGTTCACCCCTCCACTTT. Translation gives CASSLGPIGSPLHF. Filled out from reference TRBV5-1 and TRBJ1-6, the complete variable domain reads KAGVTQTPRYLIKTRGQQVTLSCSPISGHRSVSWYQQTPGQGLQFLFEYFSETQRNKGNFPGRFSGRQFSNSRSEMNVSTLELGDSALYLCASSLGPIGSPLHFGNGTRLTVT.

A few counts support this clone. The chain is built from TRBV9 and TRBJ2-3; TRBD1 is a possible D gene (6 bases). The CDR3 contains 15 residues. Germline values: CDR1 SGDLS, CDR2 YYNGEE. The V end was cut by 3 bases, the J end by 1 base, with 12 bases between. As DNA, the CDR3 is TGTGCCAGCAGCGAGGGTCGGACAGGCACAGATACGCAGTATTTT. Translating gives CASSEGRTGTDTQYF.

V gene TRBV11-2 combines with J gene TRBJ2-4, with D perhaps TRBD2 (7 bases). Germline V gene sequence: CDR1 SGHAT, CDR2 FQNNGV. V was cut by 5 bases and J by 2 bases, with 25 bases left in between. The CDR3 totals 19 residues. The CDR3 region is CASSTSRGKSGNSKNIQYF. The CDR3 bases are TGTGCCAGCAGCACTAGCAGGGGAAAAAGCGGGAACTCCAAAAACATTCAGTACTTC.

The chain carries TRBV19 and TRBJ2-7; perhaps TRBD1 as D (6 bases). Germline V gene sequence: CDR1 LNHDA, CDR2 SQIVND (reference sequence). This CDR3 has 14 residues. Trimming took off 6 bases at V and 5 bases at J, with 17 bases between the two ends. The CDR3 here is CASSPKQGADEQYF. The CDR3 nucleotides are TGTGCCAGTAGCCCGAAACAGGGAGCGGACGAGCAGTACTTC.